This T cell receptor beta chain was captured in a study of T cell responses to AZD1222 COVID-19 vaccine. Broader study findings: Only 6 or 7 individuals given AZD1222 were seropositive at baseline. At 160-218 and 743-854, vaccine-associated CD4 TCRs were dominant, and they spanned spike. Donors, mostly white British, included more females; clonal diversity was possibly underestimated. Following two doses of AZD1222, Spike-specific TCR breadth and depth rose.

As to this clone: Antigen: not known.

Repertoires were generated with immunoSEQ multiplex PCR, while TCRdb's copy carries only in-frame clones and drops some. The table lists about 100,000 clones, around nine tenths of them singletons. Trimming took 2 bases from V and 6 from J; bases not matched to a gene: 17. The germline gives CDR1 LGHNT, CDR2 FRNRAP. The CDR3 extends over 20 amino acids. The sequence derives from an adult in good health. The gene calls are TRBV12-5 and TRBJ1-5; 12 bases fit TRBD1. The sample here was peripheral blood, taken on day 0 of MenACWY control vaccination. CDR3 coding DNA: TGTGCTAGTGGTTTGACCCCCTTTCGGGACAGGGGGCATTTTAGTCAGCCCCAGCATTTT. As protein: CASGLTPFRDRGHFSQPQHF.